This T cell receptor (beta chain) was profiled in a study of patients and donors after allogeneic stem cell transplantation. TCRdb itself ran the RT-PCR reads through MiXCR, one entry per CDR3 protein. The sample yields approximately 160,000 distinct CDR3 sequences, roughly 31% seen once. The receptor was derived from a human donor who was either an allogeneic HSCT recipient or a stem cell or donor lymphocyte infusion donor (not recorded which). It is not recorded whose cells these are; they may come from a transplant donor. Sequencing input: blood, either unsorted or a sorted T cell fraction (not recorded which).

The CDR3 region is CASTTPGQGEKLFF. The CDR3 DNA reads TGTGCCAGTACGACCCCGGGACAGGGTGAAAAACTGTTTTTT. The V call is TRBV6-6, the J call TRBJ1-4; 9 nucleotides match TRBD1. The junction had 9 bases not matched to a gene; V was cut back by 9 bases and J by 7 bases. The V gene's germline CDR1 is MNHNY and CDR2 SVGAGI (reference sequence). The CDR3 has 14 amino acids.